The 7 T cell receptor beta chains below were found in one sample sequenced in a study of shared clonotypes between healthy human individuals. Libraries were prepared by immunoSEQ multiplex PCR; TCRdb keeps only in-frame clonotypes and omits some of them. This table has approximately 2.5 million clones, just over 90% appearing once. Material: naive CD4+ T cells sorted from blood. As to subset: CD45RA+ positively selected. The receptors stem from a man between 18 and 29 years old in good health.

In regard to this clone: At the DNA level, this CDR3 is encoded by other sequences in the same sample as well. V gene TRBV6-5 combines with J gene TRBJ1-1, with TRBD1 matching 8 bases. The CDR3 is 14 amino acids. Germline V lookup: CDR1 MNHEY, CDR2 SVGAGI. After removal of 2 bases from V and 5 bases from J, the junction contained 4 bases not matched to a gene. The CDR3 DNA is TGTGCCAGCAGTTACCAGGACAGGGTGACTGAAGCTTTCTTT. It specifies CASSYQDRVTEAFF.

CDR3 DNA: TGTGCCAGCAGTTTTCCAGCGGGCTCCTACGAGCAGTACTTC. Protein sequence: CASSFPAGSYEQYF. The rearrangement uses TRBV6-6 and TRBJ2-5; D is perhaps TRBD2 (6 bases). The J call may be mistaken, given a closer DNA end match to TRBJ2-7. Germline CDR1 reads MNHNY; CDR2 reads SVGAGI (reference sequence). This CDR3 comprises 14 residues.

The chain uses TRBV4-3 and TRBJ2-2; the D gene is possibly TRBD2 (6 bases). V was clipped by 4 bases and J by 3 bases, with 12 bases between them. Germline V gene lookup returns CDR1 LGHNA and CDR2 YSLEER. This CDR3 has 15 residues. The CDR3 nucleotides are TGCGCCAGCAGCCCCTCGGAGGGTGACACCGGGGAGCTGTTTTTT. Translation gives CASSPSEGDTGELFF.

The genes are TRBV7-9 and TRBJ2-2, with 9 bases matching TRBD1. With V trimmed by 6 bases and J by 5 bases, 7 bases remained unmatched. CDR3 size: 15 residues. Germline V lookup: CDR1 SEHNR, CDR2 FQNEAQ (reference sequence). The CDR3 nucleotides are TGTGCCAGCAGGGGTGGACAGGGGCTTACCGGGGAGCTGTTTTTT. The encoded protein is CASRGGQGLTGELFF.

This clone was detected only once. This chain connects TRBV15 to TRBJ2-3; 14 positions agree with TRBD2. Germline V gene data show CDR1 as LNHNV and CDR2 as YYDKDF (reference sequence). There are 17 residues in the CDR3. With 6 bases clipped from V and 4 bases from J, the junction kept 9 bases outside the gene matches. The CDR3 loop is CATSSGGTSGGADTQYF. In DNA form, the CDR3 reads TGTGCCACCAGTAGCGGAGGGACTAGCGGGGGCGCAGATACGCAGTATTTT.

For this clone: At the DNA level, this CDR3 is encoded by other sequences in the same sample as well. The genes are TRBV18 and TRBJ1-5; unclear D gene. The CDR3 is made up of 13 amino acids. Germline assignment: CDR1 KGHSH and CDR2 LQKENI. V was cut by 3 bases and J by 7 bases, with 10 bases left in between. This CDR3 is CASSPGVGQPQHF. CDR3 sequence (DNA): TGTGCCAGCTCACCCGGGGTTGGACAGCCCCAGCATTTT.

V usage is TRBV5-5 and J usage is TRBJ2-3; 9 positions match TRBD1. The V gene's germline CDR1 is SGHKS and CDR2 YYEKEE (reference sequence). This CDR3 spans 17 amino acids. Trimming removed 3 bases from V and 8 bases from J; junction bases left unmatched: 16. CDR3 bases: TGTGCCAGCAGCTACACACCGGGACAGGGTCTAGAGGGTACGCAGTATTTT. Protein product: CASSYTPGQGLEGTQYF.